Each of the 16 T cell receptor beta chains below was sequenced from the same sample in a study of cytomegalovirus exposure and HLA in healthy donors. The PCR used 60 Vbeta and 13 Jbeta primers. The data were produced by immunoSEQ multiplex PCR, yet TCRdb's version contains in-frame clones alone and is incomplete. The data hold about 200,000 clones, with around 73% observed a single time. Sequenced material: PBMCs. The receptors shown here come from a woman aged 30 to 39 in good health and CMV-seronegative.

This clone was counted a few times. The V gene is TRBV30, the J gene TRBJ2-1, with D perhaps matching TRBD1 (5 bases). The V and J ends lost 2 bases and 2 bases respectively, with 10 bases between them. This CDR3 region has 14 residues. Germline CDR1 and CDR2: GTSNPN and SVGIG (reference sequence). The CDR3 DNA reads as TGTGCCTGGAGTCCTCAGGGCACCTACAATGAGCAGTTCTTC. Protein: CAWSPQGTYNEQFF. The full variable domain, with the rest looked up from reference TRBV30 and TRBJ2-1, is SQTIHQWPATLVQPVGSPLSLECTVEGTSNPNLYWYRQAAGRGLQLLFYSVGIGQISSEVPQNLSASRPQDRQFILSSKKLLLSDSGFYLCAWSPQGTYNEQFFGPGTRLTVL.

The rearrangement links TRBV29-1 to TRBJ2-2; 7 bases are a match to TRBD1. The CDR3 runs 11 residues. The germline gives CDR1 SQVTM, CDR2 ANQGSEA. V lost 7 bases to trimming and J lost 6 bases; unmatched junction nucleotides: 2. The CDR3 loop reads CSAQGAGELFF. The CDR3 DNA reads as TGCAGCGCCCAGGGGGCCGGGGAGCTGTTTTTT.

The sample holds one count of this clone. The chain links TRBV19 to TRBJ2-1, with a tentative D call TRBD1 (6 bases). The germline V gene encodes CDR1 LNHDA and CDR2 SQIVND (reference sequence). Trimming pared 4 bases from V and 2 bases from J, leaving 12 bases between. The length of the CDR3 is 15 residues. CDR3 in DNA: TGTGCCAGTAGTAGGAGCAGGGGCACCTACAATGAGCAGTTCTTC. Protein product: CASSRSRGTYNEQFF.

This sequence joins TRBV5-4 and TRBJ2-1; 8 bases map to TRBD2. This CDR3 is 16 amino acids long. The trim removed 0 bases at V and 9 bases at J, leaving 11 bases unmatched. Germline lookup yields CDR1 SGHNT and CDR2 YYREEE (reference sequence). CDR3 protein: CASSLAGGREFTEQFF. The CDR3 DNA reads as TGTGCCAGCAGCTTGGCGGGGGGGAGGGAATTTACTGAGCAGTTCTTC.

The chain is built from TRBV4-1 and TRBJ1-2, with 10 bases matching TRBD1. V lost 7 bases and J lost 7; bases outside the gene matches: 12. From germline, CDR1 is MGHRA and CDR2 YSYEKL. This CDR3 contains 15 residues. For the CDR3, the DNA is TGCGCCAGCACCTACAGGGGGACAGGGGATGCTGGCTACACCTTC. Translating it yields CASTYRGTGDAGYTF.

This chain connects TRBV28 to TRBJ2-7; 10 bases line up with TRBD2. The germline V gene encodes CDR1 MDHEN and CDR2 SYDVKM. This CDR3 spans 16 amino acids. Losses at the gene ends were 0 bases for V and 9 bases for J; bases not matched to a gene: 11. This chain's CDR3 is CASSLWASGSIGGQYF. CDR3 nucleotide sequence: TGTGCCAGCAGTTTATGGGCTAGCGGGAGTATAGGGGGGCAGTACTTC.

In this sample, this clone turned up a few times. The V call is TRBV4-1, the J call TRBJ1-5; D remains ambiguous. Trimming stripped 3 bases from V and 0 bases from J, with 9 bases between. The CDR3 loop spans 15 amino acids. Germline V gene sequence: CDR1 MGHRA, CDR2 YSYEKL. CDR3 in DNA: TGCGCCAGCAGCCAGGGCAGCTATAGCAATCAGCCCCAGCATTTT. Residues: CASSQGSYSNQPQHF.

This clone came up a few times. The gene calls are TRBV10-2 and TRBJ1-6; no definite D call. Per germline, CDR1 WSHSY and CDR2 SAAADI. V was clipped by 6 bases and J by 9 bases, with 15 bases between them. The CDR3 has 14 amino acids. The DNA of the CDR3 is TGCGCCAGCAGGGTTGAGGTTTCCCGTTCACCCCTCCACTTT. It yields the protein CASRVEVSRSPLHF.

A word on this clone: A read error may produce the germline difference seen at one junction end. The CDR3 sequence: CASRLPGANVLTF. DNA for the CDR3: TGTGCCAGCCGTTTACCAGGGGCCAACGTCCTGACTTTC. The chain recombines TRBV27 with TRBJ2-6; D is unresolved. The length of the CDR3 is 13 residues. Germline CDR1 MNHEY, CDR2 SMNVEV (reference sequence).

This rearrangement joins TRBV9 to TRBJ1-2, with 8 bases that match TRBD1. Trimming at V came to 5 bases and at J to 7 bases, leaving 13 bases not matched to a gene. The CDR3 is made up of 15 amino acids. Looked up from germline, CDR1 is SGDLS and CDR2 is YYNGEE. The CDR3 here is CASRGTGPNTGGYTF. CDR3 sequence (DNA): TGTGCCAGCAGGGGGACAGGACCTAACACGGGTGGCTACACCTTC.

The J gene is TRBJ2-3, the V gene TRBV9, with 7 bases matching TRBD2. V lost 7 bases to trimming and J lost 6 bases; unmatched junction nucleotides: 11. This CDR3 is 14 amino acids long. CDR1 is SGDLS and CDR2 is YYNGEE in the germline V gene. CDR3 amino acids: CASGVAVAGDTQYF. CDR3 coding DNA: TGTGCCAGCGGGGTAGCGGTAGCGGGTGATACGCAGTATTTT.

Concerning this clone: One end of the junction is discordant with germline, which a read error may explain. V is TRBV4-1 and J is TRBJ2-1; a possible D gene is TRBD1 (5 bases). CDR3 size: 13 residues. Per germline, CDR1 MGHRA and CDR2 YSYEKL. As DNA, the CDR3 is TGCGCCAGCAGCCTGCCAGGGTACAGTGAGCAGTTCTTC. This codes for CASSLPGYSEQFF.

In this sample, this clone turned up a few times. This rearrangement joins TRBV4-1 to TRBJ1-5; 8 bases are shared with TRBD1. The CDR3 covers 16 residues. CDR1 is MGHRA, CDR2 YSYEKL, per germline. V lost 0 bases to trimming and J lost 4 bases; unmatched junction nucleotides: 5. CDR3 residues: CASSQEPDRGNQPQHF. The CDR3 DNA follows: TGCGCCAGCAGCCAAGAACCCGACAGGGGAAATCAGCCCCAGCATTTT.

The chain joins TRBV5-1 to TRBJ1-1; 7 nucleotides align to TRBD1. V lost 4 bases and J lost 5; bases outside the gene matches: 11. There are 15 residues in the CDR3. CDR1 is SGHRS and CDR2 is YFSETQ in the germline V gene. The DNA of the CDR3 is TGCGCCAGCAGCCGCAGTACGACAGGGCTTACTGAAGCTTTCTTT. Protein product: CASSRSTTGLTEAFF.

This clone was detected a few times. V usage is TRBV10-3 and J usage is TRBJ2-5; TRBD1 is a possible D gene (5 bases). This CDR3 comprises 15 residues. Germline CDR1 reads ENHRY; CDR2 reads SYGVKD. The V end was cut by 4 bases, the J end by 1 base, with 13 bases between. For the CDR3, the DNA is TGTGCCATCAGTGTAGGGGTGACCTCCCAAGAGACCCAGTACTTC. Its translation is CAISVGVTSQETQYF.

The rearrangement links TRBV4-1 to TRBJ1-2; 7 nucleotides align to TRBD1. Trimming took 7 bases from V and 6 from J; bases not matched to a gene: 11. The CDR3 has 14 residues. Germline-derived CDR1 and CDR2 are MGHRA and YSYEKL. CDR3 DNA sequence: TGCGCCAGCACCTCACCGGGGACAGTCAATGGCTACACCTTC. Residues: CASTSPGTVNGYTF.